Presented here are 32 T cell receptor beta chains from one specimen sequenced in a study of T cell responses to AZD1222 COVID-19 vaccine. Clones were sequenced by immunoSEQ multiplex PCR, and TCRdb holds only the in-frame ones, with some missing. The data contain roughly 120,000 clones, around 90% of them seen just once; the ten biggest clones take up less than 3.5%. Here the sequenced sample was peripheral blood, taken on day 0 of AZD1222 vaccination. These receptors all come from an adult in good health.

In nucleotides, the CDR3 is TGTGCCATCACACAGGCGGGAGGGAATCCAGCAAATGAGCAGTTCTTC. It yields the protein CAITQAGGNPANEQFF. The gene calls are TRBV10-3 and TRBJ2-1; TRBD2 matches 9 bases. V shed 7 bases and J 7 bases; nucleotides not matched to a gene: 14. The CDR3 extends over 16 amino acids. CDR1 ENHRY and CDR2 SYGVKD come from the germline V gene.

The chain joins TRBV18 to TRBJ1-5; no definite D call. Germline V gene lookup returns CDR1 KGHSH and CDR2 LQKENI. The CDR3 is 17 residues long. V lost 3 bases and J lost 2, with 17 bases in between. This chain's CDR3 is CASSPIYPGIGNQPQHF. In nucleotides, the CDR3 is TGTGCCAGCTCACCCATATATCCGGGGATCGGCAATCAGCCCCAGCATTTT. The full variable domain, completed using reference TRBV18 and TRBJ1-5, is NAGVMQNPRHLVRRRGQEARLRCSPMKGHSHVYWYRQLPEEGLKFMVYLQKENIIDESGMPKERFSAEFPKEGPSILRIQQVVRGDSAAYFCASSPIYPGIGNQPQHFGDGTRLSIL.

The chain is built from TRBV5-1 and TRBJ2-1; D is perhaps TRBD1 or TRBD2 (5 bases each). The length of the CDR3 is 14 residues. Trimming left V 7 bases short and J 8 bases short, with 19 bases between. Germline CDR1 and CDR2: SGHRS and YFSETQ. In DNA form, the CDR3 reads TGCGCCAGCTCAGTTGGTGGGACGATGGATGAGCAGTTCTTC. Its translation is CASSVGGTMDEQFF.

V gene TRBV7-9 combines with J gene TRBJ1-3; 7 bases fit TRBD1. V was pared by 2 bases and J by 5 bases, with 9 bases of the junction left unmatched. CDR1 and CDR2 from the germline V gene are SEHNR and FQNEAQ (reference sequence). The CDR3 totals 16 residues. In DNA form, the CDR3 reads TGTGCCAGCAGCTTAAAGGGGGCCTCGGATCGAAACACCATATATTTT. Amino acid sequence: CASSLKGASDRNTIYF.

The rearrangement joins TRBV7-2 to TRBJ1-2; 7 bases are shared with TRBD1. With 6 bases clipped from V and 8 bases from J, the junction kept 15 bases outside the gene matches. CDR1 and CDR2 (germline): SGHTA, FQGNSA. This CDR3 has 15 residues. The CDR3 coding sequence is TGTGCCAGCAGTAATCCCACCCAGGGGGATTGGGGCTACACCTTC. The encoded protein is CASSNPTQGDWGYTF. The whole variable domain, filled in from reference TRBV7-2 and TRBJ1-2, reads GAGVSQSPSNKVTEKGKDVELRCDPISGHTALYWYRQSLGQGLEFLIYFQGNSAPDKSGLPSDRFSAERTGGSVSTLTIQRTQQEDSAVYLCASSNPTQGDWGYTFGSGTRLTVV.

This clone occurred a few times. V is TRBV6-1 and J is TRBJ1-2, with TRBD1 matching 7 bases. The CDR3 runs to 14 residues. Germline V lookup: CDR1 MNHNS, CDR2 SASEGT. After removal of 3 bases from V and 2 bases from J, the junction contained 3 bases not matched to a gene. This chain's CDR3 is CASSDTGQNYGYTF. The CDR3 DNA reads TGTGCCAGCAGTGACACGGGACAGAACTATGGCTACACCTTC.

The J gene is TRBJ2-3, the V gene TRBV5-1; D may be TRBD1 or TRBD2 (6 bases each). Germline assignment: CDR1 SGHRS and CDR2 YFSETQ. V was pared by 1 base and J by 3 bases, with 12 bases between. CDR3 length: 15 amino acids. CDR3 nucleotides: TGCGCCAGCAGCTTGAATACAGGGAGGACAGATACGCAGTATTTT. This translates into CASSLNTGRTDTQYF.

The CDR3 is CASPGGYEQYF. The CDR3 DNA sequence: TGTGCCTCCCCGGGGGGCTACGAGCAGTACTTC. The chain joins TRBV10-3 to TRBJ2-7; 7 bases agree with TRBD2. CDR3 length: 11 amino acids. The germline V gene encodes CDR1 ENHRY and CDR2 SYGVKD. V shed 11 bases, J shed 3 bases, and the junction held 4 bases outside the gene matches.

The rearrangement joins TRBV18 to TRBJ1-5; 12 bases are a match to TRBD1. V was pared by 4 bases and J by 2 bases, with 9 bases of the junction left unmatched. This CDR3 comprises 18 residues. CDR1 and CDR2 from the germline V gene are KGHSH and LQKENI. CDR3 region: CASSLTGTGGLGNQPQHF. CDR3 nucleotide sequence: TGTGCCAGCTCACTGACCGGGACAGGGGGCCTGGGCAATCAGCCCCAGCATTTT.

The chain uses TRBV5-1 and TRBJ1-3, with D perhaps TRBD1 (5 bases). There are 17 residues in the CDR3. Germline V gene lookup returns CDR1 SGHRS and CDR2 YFSETQ. V was trimmed by 0 bases and J by 0 bases, leaving 13 bases between them. In DNA form, the CDR3 reads TGCGCCAGCAGCTTGGACGGGGCAGCTAGCTCTGGAAACACCATATATTTT. Translating gives CASSLDGAASSGNTIYF.

The chain recombines TRBV12-3 or TRBV12-4 with TRBJ1-2; 8 bases map to TRBD1. The CDR3 runs to 12 residues. Trimming at V came to 3 bases and at J to 8 bases, leaving 2 bases not matched to a gene. The CDR3 sequence is CASSFRDRGYTF. In DNA form, the CDR3 reads TGTGCCAGCAGTTTCAGGGACAGGGGCTACACCTTC.

V gene TRBV28 combines with J gene TRBJ1-4; D is perhaps TRBD1 (5 bases). V dropped 2 bases and J dropped 5 bases, with 12 bases sitting between them. This CDR3 has 15 amino acids. CDR1 MDHEN and CDR2 SYDVKM come from the germline V gene. In DNA, the CDR3 is TGTGCCAGCAGTTTAATAGGGGACCGCAATGAAAAACTGTTTTTT. Its protein is CASSLIGDRNEKLFF. Full variable domain (missing parts from reference TRBV28 and TRBJ1-4): DVKVTQSSRYLVKRTGEKVFLECVQDMDHENMFWYRQDPGLGLRLIYFSYDVKMKEKGDIPEGYSVSREKKERFSLILESASTNQTSMYLCASSLIGDRNEKLFFGSGTQLSVL.

This rearrangement joins TRBV11-2 to TRBJ1-1; no clear D gene. This CDR3 comprises 17 residues. V dropped 0 bases and J dropped 0 bases, with 14 bases sitting between them. Germline CDR1 is SGHAT and CDR2 is FQNNGV. CDR3 bases: TGTGCCAGCAGCTTAGACGGGTTTGATTACATGAACACTGAAGCTTTCTTT. Encoded protein: CASSLDGFDYMNTEAFF.

J is TRBJ1-2 and V is TRBV29-1; 8 bases align to TRBD1. V was clipped by 6 bases and J by 5 bases; unmatched bases: 8. Germline V CDR1 and CDR2: SQVTM, ANQGSEA. The CDR3 loop spans 13 amino acids. The CDR3 is CSVSSQGAYGYTF. Here the CDR3 DNA reads TGCAGCGTGTCCAGTCAGGGGGCGTATGGCTACACCTTC.

The chain is built from TRBV18 and TRBJ1-2, with D maybe TRBD1 (6 bases). The length of the CDR3 is 14 residues. Trimming removed 0 bases at V and 4 bases at J, with 9 bases between. Germline V lookup: CDR1 KGHSH, CDR2 LQKENI. CDR3 sequence (DNA): TGTGCCAGCTCACCACCGACAGGACCCTATGGCTACACCTTC. Its translation: CASSPPTGPYGYTF. Based on the CDR3 plus reference TRBV18 and TRBJ1-2, the full variable domain is NAGVMQNPRHLVRRRGQEARLRCSPMKGHSHVYWYRQLPEEGLKFMVYLQKENIIDESGMPKERFSAEFPKEGPSILRIQQVVRGDSAAYFCASSPPTGPYGYTFGSGTRLTVV.

The gene calls are TRBV19 and TRBJ1-1; D possibly corresponds to TRBD1 (5 bases). Trimming removed 2 bases from V and 0 bases from J, with 16 bases in between. The CDR3 has 17 amino acids. The V gene's germline CDR1 is LNHDA and CDR2 SQIVND (reference sequence). The CDR3 region is CASSIQPGRSMNTEAFF. In nucleotides, the CDR3 is TGTGCCAGTAGTATACAACCGGGACGGAGCATGAACACTGAAGCTTTCTTT.

The rearrangement uses TRBV28 and TRBJ1-1; 7 bases are a match to TRBD1. With V trimmed by 3 bases and J by 5 bases, 18 bases remained unmatched. CDR3 length: 18 residues. Germline values: CDR1 MDHEN, CDR2 SYDVKM. The CDR3 region is CASSLSLIKGARWTEAFF. The DNA of the CDR3 is TGTGCCAGCAGTTTGTCCCTAATTAAGGGGGCAAGATGGACTGAAGCTTTCTTT. The full variable domain, with the rest looked up from reference TRBV28 and TRBJ1-1, is DVKVTQSSRYLVKRTGEKVFLECVQDMDHENMFWYRQDPGLGLRLIYFSYDVKMKEKGDIPEGYSVSREKKERFSLILESASTNQTSMYLCASSLSLIKGARWTEAFFGQGTRLTVV.

The gene calls are TRBV6-1 and TRBJ2-2; possible D gene TRBD2, 5 bases. The CDR3 contains 15 residues. Germline CDR1 reads MNHNS; CDR2 reads SASEGT. V lost 2 bases to trimming and J lost 5 bases, with 12 bases between them. CDR3 residues: CASSEPGRGTGELFF. Written as DNA, the CDR3 is TGTGCCAGCAGTGAACCGGGGAGAGGGACCGGGGAGCTGTTTTTT.

The chain has TRBV7-6 and TRBJ2-1, with 7 bases lining up with TRBD2. This CDR3 has 16 amino acids. The V and J ends lost 6 bases and 5 bases, in that order; junction bases with no gene match: 13. The germline CDR1 and CDR2 sequences are SGHVS and FNYEAQ. CDR3: CASSPRAGIFDNEQFF. The CDR3 nucleotides are TGTGCCAGCAGTCCAAGAGCGGGGATATTTGACAATGAGCAGTTCTTC.

V and J are TRBV2 and TRBJ2-3; TRBD2 might be the D (6 bases). Germline V gene sequence: CDR1 SNHLY, CDR2 FYNNEI. CDR3 length: 16 amino acids. Trimming cost V 2 bases and J 3 bases, with 15 bases left between them. The CDR3 region has the DNA TGTGCCAGCAGTGAAAGGGCTCTTGGGGGGACAGATACGCAGTATTTT. Translating it yields CASSERALGGTDTQYF.

The chain is built from TRBV19 and TRBJ2-2; maybe TRBD2 (7 bases). With 3 bases removed from V and 5 bases from J, the gap between germline ends came to 16 bases. The germline gives CDR1 LNHDA, CDR2 SQIVND (reference sequence). CDR3 length: 16 amino acids. Here the CDR3 DNA reads TGTGCCAGTAGTATTGGGGGGGCCCGAAGGACCGGGGAGCTGTTTTTT. Its translation: CASSIGGARRTGELFF.

V usage is TRBV9 and J usage is TRBJ1-2; D not certain. V dropped 0 bases and J dropped 3 bases, with 9 bases sitting between them. This CDR3 region has 14 residues. The germline V gene has CDR1 SGDLS and CDR2 YYNGEE. The CDR3 protein is CASSVVAADYGYTF. CDR3 bases: TGTGCCAGCAGCGTAGTTGCAGCTGACTATGGCTACACCTTC.

The J gene is TRBJ1-1, the V gene TRBV29-1, with D unclear. The ends were cut back, 7 bases at V and 3 bases at J, with 6 bases in the middle. The CDR3 is 10 residues long. Germline V lookup: CDR1 SQVTM, CDR2 ANQGSEA. CDR3 in amino acids: CSASHTEAFF. The CDR3 DNA reads TGCAGCGCCTCCCACACTGAAGCTTTCTTT.

The CDR3 reads CASSDGPGAGETQYF. The CDR3, as DNA: TGTGCCAGCAGTGATGGACCCGGGGCAGGAGAGACCCAGTACTTC. The rearrangement links TRBV2 to TRBJ2-5; D possibly uses TRBD1 or TRBD2 (5 bases each). Germline CDR1 SNHLY, CDR2 FYNNEI. V was trimmed by 3 bases and J by 4 bases, leaving 15 bases between them. The CDR3 covers 15 residues.

V usage is TRBV25-1 and J usage is TRBJ1-2, with D possibly TRBD1 on 5 matching bases. CDR1 and CDR2 from the germline V gene are MGHDK and SYGVNS. The V gene lost 6 bases and the J gene lost 7 bases, with 15 bases spanning the gap. This CDR3 has 13 residues. CDR3 region: CASSPTGGRGYTF. The DNA of the CDR3 is TGTGCCAGCAGCCCTACAGGAGGTCGTGGCTACACCTTC.

V and J are TRBV28 and TRBJ1-1, with D uncertain. V shed 5 bases and J shed 10 bases, with 23 bases lying between them. Germline CDR1 is MDHEN and CDR2 is SYDVKM. The CDR3 covers 15 residues. In DNA form, the CDR3 reads TGTGCCAGCAGTAGTCCCGACCGTGTCTTCCTGCGAGCTTTCTTT. Translation: CASSSPDRVFLRAFF.

This chain uses TRBV6-1 with TRBJ2-2; tentatively, D is TRBD2 (5 bases). V was clipped by 3 bases and J by 11 bases, with 10 bases between them. Germline V gene sequence: CDR1 MNHNS, CDR2 SASEGT. The CDR3 runs 12 residues. This chain's CDR3 is CASSDGLVELFF. The CDR3 nucleotides read TGTGCCAGCAGTGATGGACTGGTCGAGCTGTTTTTT.

The table lists this clone with a count of one. V usage is TRBV15 and J usage is TRBJ2-6; D is undetermined. Germline V gives CDR1 LNHNV, CDR2 YYDKDF (reference sequence). This CDR3 has 14 residues. V was trimmed by 1 base and J by 7 bases, leaving 8 bases between them. The CDR3 sequence: CATSRGTSANVLTF. The CDR3 DNA is TGTGCCACCAGCAGAGGGACCAGTGCCAACGTCCTGACTTTC.

The V gene is TRBV19, the J gene TRBJ2-1; TRBD2 is a possible D gene (7 bases). Germline CDR1 and CDR2: LNHDA and SQIVND (reference sequence). Deletions cut 4 bases from V and 10 bases from J, with 17 bases between. The CDR3 spans 14 residues. The CDR3 DNA follows: TGTGCCAGTAGTAATTTTTCCGGGGGGCGGGAGCAGTTCTTC. This translates into CASSNFSGGREQFF.

The count of this clone is one. The chain carries TRBV10-3 and TRBJ2-7, with 10 bases that match TRBD1. In germline, CDR1 is ENHRY, CDR2 SYGVKD. The J segment lost 2 bases and the V segment lost 3 bases, leaving 4 bases of the junction unmatched. This CDR3 spans 15 amino acids. CDR3 loop: CAISDLGTGAYEQYF. Here the CDR3 DNA reads TGTGCCATCAGTGATTTGGGGACAGGGGCCTACGAGCAGTACTTC.

CDR3 nucleotides: TGTGCCAGCAGCATCAGACAGGTGGGGAGTGAAAAACTGTTTTTT. This encodes CASSIRQVGSEKLFF. This chain uses TRBV7-2 with TRBJ1-4; possible D gene TRBD1, 6 bases. Germline CDR1 and CDR2: SGHTA and FQGNSA. Trimming cost V 5 bases and J 7 bases, with 17 bases left between them. There are 15 residues in the CDR3.

The chain carries TRBV6-5 and TRBJ1-1, with 7 positions matching TRBD1. This CDR3 has 15 amino acids. The germline V gene has CDR1 MNHEY and CDR2 SVGAGI. V was clipped by 5 bases and J by 1 base; unmatched bases: 7. The CDR3 here is CASSKSRGRNTEAFF. The DNA of the CDR3 is TGTGCCAGCAGTAAATCCAGGGGGAGGAACACTGAAGCTTTCTTT.